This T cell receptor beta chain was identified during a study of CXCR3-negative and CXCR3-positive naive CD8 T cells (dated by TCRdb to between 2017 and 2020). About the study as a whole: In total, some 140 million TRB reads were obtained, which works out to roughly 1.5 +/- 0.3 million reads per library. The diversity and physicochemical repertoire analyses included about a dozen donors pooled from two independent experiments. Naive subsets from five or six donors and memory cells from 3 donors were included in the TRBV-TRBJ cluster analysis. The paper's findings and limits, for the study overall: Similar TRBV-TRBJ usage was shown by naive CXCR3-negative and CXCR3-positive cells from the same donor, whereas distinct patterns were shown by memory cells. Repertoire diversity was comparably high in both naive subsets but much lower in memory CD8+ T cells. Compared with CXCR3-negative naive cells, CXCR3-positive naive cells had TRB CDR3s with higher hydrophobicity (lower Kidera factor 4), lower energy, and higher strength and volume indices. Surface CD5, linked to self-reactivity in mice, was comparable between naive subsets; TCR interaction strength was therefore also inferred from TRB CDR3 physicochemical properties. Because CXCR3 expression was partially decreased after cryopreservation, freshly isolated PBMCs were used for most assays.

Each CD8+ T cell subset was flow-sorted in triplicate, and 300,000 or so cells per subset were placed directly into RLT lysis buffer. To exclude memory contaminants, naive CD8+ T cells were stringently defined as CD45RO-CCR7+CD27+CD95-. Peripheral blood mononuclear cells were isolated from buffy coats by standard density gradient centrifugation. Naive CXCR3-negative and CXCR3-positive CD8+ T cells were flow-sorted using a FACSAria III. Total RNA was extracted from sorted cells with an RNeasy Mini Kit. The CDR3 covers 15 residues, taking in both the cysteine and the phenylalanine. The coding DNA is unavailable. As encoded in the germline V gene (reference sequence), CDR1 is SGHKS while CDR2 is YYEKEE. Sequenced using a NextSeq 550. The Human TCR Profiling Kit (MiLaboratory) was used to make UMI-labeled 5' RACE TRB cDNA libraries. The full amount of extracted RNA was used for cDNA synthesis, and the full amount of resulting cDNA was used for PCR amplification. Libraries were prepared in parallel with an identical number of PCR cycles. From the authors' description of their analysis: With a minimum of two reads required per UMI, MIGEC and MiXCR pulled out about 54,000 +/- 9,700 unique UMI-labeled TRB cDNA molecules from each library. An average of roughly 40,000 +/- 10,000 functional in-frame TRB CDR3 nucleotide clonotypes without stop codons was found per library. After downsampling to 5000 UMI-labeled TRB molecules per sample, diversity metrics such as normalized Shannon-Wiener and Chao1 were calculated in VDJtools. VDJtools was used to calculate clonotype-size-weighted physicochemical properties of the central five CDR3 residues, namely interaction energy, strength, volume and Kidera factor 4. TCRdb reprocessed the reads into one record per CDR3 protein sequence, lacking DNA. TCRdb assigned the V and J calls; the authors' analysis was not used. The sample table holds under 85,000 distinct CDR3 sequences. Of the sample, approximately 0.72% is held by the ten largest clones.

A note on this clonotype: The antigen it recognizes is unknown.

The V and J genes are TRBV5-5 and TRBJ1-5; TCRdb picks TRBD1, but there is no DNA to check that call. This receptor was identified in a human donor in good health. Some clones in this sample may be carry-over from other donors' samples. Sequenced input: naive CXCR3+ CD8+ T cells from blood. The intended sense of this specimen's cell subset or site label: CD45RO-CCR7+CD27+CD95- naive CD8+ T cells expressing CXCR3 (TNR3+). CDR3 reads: CASSPGQLSNQPQHF.